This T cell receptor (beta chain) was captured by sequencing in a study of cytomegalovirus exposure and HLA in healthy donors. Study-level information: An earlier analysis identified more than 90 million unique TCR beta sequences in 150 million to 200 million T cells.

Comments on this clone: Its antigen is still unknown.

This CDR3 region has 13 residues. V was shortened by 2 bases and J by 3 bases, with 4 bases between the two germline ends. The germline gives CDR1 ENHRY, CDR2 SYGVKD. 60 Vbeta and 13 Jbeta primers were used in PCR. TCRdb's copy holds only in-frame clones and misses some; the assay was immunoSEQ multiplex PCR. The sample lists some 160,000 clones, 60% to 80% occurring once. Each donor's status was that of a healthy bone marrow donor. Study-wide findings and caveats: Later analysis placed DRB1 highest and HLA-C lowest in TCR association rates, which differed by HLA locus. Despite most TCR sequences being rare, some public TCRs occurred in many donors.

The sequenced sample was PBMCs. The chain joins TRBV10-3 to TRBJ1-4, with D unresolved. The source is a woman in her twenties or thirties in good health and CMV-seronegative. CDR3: CAISERSNEKLFF. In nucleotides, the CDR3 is TGTGCCATCAGTGAGCGTTCTAATGAAAAACTGTTTTTT.